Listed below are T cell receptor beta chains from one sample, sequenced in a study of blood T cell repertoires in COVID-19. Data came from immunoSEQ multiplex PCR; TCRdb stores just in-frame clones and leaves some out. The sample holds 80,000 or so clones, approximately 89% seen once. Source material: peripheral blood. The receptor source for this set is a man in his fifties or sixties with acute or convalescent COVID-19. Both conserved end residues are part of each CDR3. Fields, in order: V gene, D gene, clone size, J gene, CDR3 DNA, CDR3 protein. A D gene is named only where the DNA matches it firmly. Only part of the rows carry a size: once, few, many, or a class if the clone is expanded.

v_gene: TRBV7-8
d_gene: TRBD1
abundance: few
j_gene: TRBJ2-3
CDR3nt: TGTGCCAGCAGCCGGGACAGGGGACCAGATACGCAGTATTTT
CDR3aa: CASSRDRGPDTQYF

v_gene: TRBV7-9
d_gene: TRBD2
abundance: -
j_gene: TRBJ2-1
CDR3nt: TGTGCCAGCAGCTCCGGGACTAACGAGTTCTTC
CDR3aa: CASSSGTNEFF

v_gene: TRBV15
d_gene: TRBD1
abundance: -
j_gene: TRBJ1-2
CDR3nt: TGTGCCACCAGCAGACAGGGGGCGATAAATAATGGCTACACCTTC
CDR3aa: CATSRQGAINNGYTF

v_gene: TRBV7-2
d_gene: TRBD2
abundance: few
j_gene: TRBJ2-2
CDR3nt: TGTGCCAGCAGCTTTCGGACTAGCGGGGGCACCGGGGAGCTGTTTTTT
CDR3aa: CASSFRTSGGTGELFF

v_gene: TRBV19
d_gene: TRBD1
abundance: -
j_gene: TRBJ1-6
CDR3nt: TGTGCCAGTAGTATCTCACGGGACAGGGGATCACCCCTCCACTTT
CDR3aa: CASSISRDRGSPLHF

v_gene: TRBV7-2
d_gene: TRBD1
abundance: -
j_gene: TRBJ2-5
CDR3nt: TGTGCCAGCAGCCCGACAGGGGGCTGGGAGACCCAGTACTTC
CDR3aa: CASSPTGGWETQYF

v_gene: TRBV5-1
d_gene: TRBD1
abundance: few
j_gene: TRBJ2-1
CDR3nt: TGCGCCAGCAGCCCTGGGGACAGAACTCACAATGAGCAGTTCTTC
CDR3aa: CASSPGDRTHNEQFF

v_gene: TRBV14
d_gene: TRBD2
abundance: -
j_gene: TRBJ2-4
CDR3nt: TGTGCCAGCAGCCAAGATACGAGGGAGGGGAAAAACATTCAGTACTTC
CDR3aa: CASSQDTREGKNIQYF

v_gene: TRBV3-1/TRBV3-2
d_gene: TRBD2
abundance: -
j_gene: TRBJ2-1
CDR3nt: TGTGCCAGCAGCCCGGGGACTAGATCATACAATGAGCAGTTCTTC
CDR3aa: CASSPGTRSYNEQFF

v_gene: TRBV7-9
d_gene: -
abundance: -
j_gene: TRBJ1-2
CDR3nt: TGTGCCAGCAGCTTTGAACAGGCCGGCTACACCTTC
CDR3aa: CASSFEQAGYTF

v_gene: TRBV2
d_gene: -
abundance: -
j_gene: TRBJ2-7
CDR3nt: TGTGCCAGCAGTGAAGCCCTACGTAGCTACGAGCAGTACTTC
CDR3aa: CASSEALRSYEQYF

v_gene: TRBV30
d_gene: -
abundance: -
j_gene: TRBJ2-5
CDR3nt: TGTGCCTGGAGCCCCGGGAGCCAAGAGACCCAGTACTTC
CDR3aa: CAWSPGSQETQYF

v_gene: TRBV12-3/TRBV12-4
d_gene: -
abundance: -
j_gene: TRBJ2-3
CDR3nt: TGTGCCAGCACCAATATCAGAGGCGATACGCAGTATTTT
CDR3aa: CASTNIRGDTQYF

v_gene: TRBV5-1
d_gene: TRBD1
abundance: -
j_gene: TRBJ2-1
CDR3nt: TGCGCCAGCAGCTTGGAAGGGACAGCTTACAATGAGCAGTTCTTC
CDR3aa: CASSLEGTAYNEQFF

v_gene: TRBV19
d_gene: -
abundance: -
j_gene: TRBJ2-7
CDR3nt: TGTGCCAGTAGTATAGCACTACACTACGAGCAGTACTTC
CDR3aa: CASSIALHYEQYF

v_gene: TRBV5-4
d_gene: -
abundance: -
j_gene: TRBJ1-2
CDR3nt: TGTGCCAGCAGAAGCCCACAGGATCCCAAGGGGGGCTACACCTTC
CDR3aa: CASRSPQDPKGGYTF

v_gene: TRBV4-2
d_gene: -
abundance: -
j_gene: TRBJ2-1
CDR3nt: TGTGCCAGCAGCCAAACTGGTGAGCAGTTCTTC
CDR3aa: CASSQTGEQFF

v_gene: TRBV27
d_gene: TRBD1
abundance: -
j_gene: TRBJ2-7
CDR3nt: TGTGCCAGCACCGACAGGGACTACGAGCAGTACTTC
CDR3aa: CASTDRDYEQYF

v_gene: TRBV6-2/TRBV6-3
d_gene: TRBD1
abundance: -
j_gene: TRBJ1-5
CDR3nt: TGTGCCAGCAGTCCGGACAGGGCCTATCAGCCCCAGCATTTT
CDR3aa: CASSPDRAYQPQHF

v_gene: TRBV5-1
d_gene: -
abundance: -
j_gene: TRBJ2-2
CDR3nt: TGCGCCAGCGCGCCTCGGGGTGACACCGGGGAGCTGTTTTTT
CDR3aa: CASAPRGDTGELFF

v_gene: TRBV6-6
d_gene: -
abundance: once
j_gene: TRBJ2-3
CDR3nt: TGTGCCAGCAGTCCTCTCGAGGATACGCAGTATTTT
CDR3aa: CASSPLEDTQYF

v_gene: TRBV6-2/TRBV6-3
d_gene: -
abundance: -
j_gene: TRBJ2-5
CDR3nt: TGTGCCAGCAGTCGGGGACAACCCGAAGGGACCCAGTACTTC
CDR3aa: CASSRGQPEGTQYF

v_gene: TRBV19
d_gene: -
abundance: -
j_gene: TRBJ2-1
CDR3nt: TGTGCCACCTGGGGAGACAGGGGAGGGAGGAATGAGCAGTTCTTC
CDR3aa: CATWGDRGGRNEQFF

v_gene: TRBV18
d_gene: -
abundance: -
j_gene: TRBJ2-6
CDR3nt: TGTGCCAGCTCATCGCAGCGAACGGGGGCCAACGTCCTGACTTTC
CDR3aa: CASSSQRTGANVLTF